Presented here are 22 T cell receptor beta chains from one specimen sequenced in a study. Each CDR3 protein gets one entry after TCRdb re-called the 5' RACE reads with MiXCR. The top ten clones hold roughly 4% of a sample with under 35,000 distinct CDR3 sequences, roughly 26% of them seen once. Sequenced input: naive CD4+ T cells sorted from a lymph node. This sample's subset: naive CD4+ T cells, CD4+CD45RA+CD25-. These TCRs come from a female donor with breast cancer.

Many counts were recorded for this clonotype. The chain has TRBV7-9 and TRBJ1-2, with a tentative D call TRBD1 (6 bases). Trimming took off 4 bases at V and 6 bases at J, with 18 bases between the two ends. CDR1 SEHNR and CDR2 FQNEAQ come from the germline V gene (reference sequence). There are 15 residues in the CDR3. CDR3 sequence reads: CASSSPAGGRDGYTF. The CDR3 coding sequence is TGTGCCAGCAGCTCGCCGGCGGGGGGGCGCGATGGCTACACCTTC. Variable domain in full (rest from reference TRBV7-9 and TRBJ1-2): DTGVSQNPRHKITKRGQNVTFRCDPISEHNRLYWYRQTLGQGPEFLTYFQNEAQLEKSRLLSDRFSAERPKGSFSTLEIQRTEQGDSAMYLCASSSPAGGRDGYTFGSGTRLTVV.

The chain employs TRBV28 and TRBJ2-5; no reliable D call. This CDR3 comprises 14 residues. Trimming pared 3 bases from V and 2 bases from J, leaving 10 bases between. Germline loops: CDR1 MDHEN, CDR2 SYDVKM. CDR3 protein: CASSFWRSQETQYF. The CDR3, as DNA: TGTGCCAGCAGTTTCTGGCGGTCACAAGAGACCCAGTACTTC.

As for this clonotype: The junction departs from germline at one end; a sequencing error may be responsible. V usage is TRBV5-6 and J usage is TRBJ2-1, with D uncertain. This CDR3 comprises 14 residues. Germline V gene lookup returns CDR1 SGHDT and CDR2 YYEEEE. Written as DNA, the CDR3 is TGTACCAGCAGCTTCGGAGAAACCTACAATGAGCAGTTCTTC. It encodes CTSSFGETYNEQFF.

CDR3 sequence reads: CSVETRLNTEAFF. The CDR3 nucleotides are TGCAGCGTTGAGACACGGCTGAACACTGAAGCTTTCTTT. The chain couples TRBV29-1 to TRBJ1-1, with D hard to call. Trimming cost V 3 bases and J 0 bases, with 8 bases left between them. The germline V gene encodes CDR1 SQVTM and CDR2 ANQGSEA. CDR3 size: 13 residues.

The J gene is TRBJ2-1, the V gene TRBV2; 8 bases fit TRBD2. The CDR3 spans 16 residues. The junction had 7 bases not matched to a gene; V was cut back by 2 bases and J by 4 bases. Germline values: CDR1 SNHLY, CDR2 FYNNEI. The CDR3 DNA reads TGTGCCAGCAGTGAACAAAGACTAGCGAGTTACAATGAGCAGTTCTTC. Protein sequence: CASSEQRLASYNEQFF.

By its share, this clonotype is medium-sized. This chain's CDR3 is CASSLFPRGQGETQYF. CDR3 coding DNA: TGTGCCAGCAGCTTATTTCCTCGGGGACAGGGAGAGACCCAGTACTTC. The V call is TRBV7-2, the J call TRBJ2-5, with 9 bases aligning to TRBD1. CDR3 length: 16 residues. From germline, CDR1 is SGHTA and CDR2 FQGNSA. V shed 2 bases and J 4 bases; nucleotides not matched to a gene: 8.

In its sample, this clonotype was seen a few times. The chain joins TRBV24-1 to TRBJ2-3, with D possibly matching TRBD2 (6 bases). Trimming took 6 bases from V and 9 from J, leaving 21 bases between them. Germline V lookup: CDR1 KGHDR, CDR2 SFDVKD. This CDR3 has 15 residues. The CDR3 DNA follows: TGTGCCACCAGTCCTTCGGGGGAGGCCGAGGGAACGCAGTATTTT. Translated: CATSPSGEAEGTQYF.

The V gene is TRBV20-1, the J gene TRBJ2-3; D is unclear. Looked up from germline, CDR1 is DFQATT and CDR2 is SNEGSKA (reference sequence). Trimming took off 0 bases at V and 2 bases at J, with 12 bases between the two ends. This CDR3 region has 15 residues. This CDR3 is CSARDRRTITDTQYF. CDR3 coding DNA: TGCAGTGCTAGAGATCGGCGAACAATCACAGATACGCAGTATTTT.

This clonotype was seen at least ten times. This chain links TRBV20-1 with TRBJ1-1; no clear D. The germline V gene has CDR1 DFQATT and CDR2 SNEGSKA (reference sequence). CDR3 size: 12 residues. V shed 7 bases and J shed 6 bases, with 15 bases lying between them. CDR3 loop: CSVGDWVAEAFF. The CDR3 DNA is TGCAGTGTAGGTGATTGGGTTGCTGAAGCTTTCTTT.

This chain joins TRBV5-1 and TRBJ2-1; 12 bases are a match to TRBD2. Germline lookup yields CDR1 SGHRS and CDR2 YFSETQ. Trimming took 3 bases from V and 6 from J; bases not matched to a gene: 4. The CDR3 spans 15 residues. The CDR3 is CASSSGLAGTNEQFF. CDR3 coding DNA: TGCGCCAGCAGCTCCGGACTAGCGGGGACCAATGAGCAGTTCTTC.

On this clonotype itself: One end of the junction does not line up with germline, which may come from a read error. This chain links TRBV12-3 or TRBV12-4 with TRBJ2-7; 10 bases are shared with TRBD1. This CDR3 contains 13 residues. The CDR3 protein is CTSSRTGGYEQYF. The CDR3, as DNA: TGTACCAGCAGTCGGACAGGGGGCTACGAGCAGTACTTC.

The rearrangement links TRBV6-1 to TRBJ2-3; 14 bases map to TRBD2. Looked up from germline, CDR1 is MNHNS and CDR2 is SASEGT. Trimming cost V 1 base and J 6 bases; bases outside gene matches: 12. The CDR3 spans 19 residues. CDR3 in DNA: TGTGCCAGCAGTGAAGATCGACTAGCGGGGGGGCGGCACAGCGATACGCAGTATTTT. It encodes CASSEDRLAGGRHSDTQYF.

This clonotype was found once. The chain employs TRBV4-1 and TRBJ2-3; perhaps TRBD2 as D (5 bases). CDR3 length: 15 amino acids. Trimming cost V 1 base and J 5 bases, with 13 bases left between them. In germline, CDR1 is MGHRA, CDR2 YSYEKL. The CDR3 nucleotides are TGCGCCAGCAGCCAAGTGGTTAGCGATAGAGATACGCAGTATTTT. It encodes CASSQVVSDRDTQYF.

A note on this clonotype: With a much larger clone just one base away, this may be a read error. CDR3 loop: CASRTGGDQTQHF. The CDR3 DNA sequence: TGTGCCAGCCGGACAGGGGGCGATCAGACCCAGCATTTT. The chain links TRBV12-3 or TRBV12-4 to TRBJ1-5; TRBD1 matches 11 bases. The CDR3 runs to 13 residues.

This clonotype was detected ten times or more. The genes are TRBV12-3 or TRBV12-4 and TRBJ1-1, with D unresolved. This CDR3 has 13 residues. Trimming took 5 bases from V and 7 from J, leaving 14 bases between them. Written as DNA, the CDR3 is TGTGCCAGCAGTCATCTCCAGGAGTTTGAAGCTTTCTTT. It codes for CASSHLQEFEAFF.

V and J are TRBV4-2 and TRBJ2-2; 8 positions agree with TRBD2. The CDR3 spans 17 residues. Germline V gene lookup returns CDR1 LGHNA and CDR2 YNFKEQ. V was pared by 0 bases and J by 2 bases, with 5 bases of the junction left unmatched. CDR3 amino acids: CASSQDPSGGNTGELFF. Here the CDR3 DNA reads TGTGCCAGCAGCCAAGATCCCAGCGGGGGAAACACCGGGGAGCTGTTTTTT.

This clonotype was seen ten or more times. J is TRBJ1-5 and V is TRBV20-1; D remains unclear. Germline-derived CDR1 and CDR2 are DFQATT and SNEGSKA (reference sequence). The V end was cut by 0 bases, the J end by 1 base, with 7 bases between. The CDR3 is 14 residues long. CDR3 in DNA: TGCAGTGCTAGAGATTTTTCCAGCAATCAGCCCCAGCATTTT. Residues: CSARDFSSNQPQHF.

This sequence joins TRBV7-3 and TRBJ2-2, with D perhaps matching TRBD2 (5 bases). Trimming took 1 base from V and 4 from J, leaving 7 bases between them. The germline gives CDR1 SGHTA, CDR2 FQGTGA. CDR3 length: 14 amino acids. CDR3 loop: CASSLISGTGELFF. As DNA, the CDR3 is TGTGCCAGCAGCTTAATCAGCGGCACCGGGGAGCTGTTTTTT.

With respect to this clonotype: Germline is not matched at one junction end, which may reflect a read error. The chain has TRBV9 and TRBJ2-6, with 8 bases matching TRBD1. In germline, CDR1 is SGDLS, CDR2 YYNGEE. The CDR3 sequence is 18 residues long. The CDR3 sequence is CASSGTGSHYSGADVLTF. The CDR3, as DNA: TGTGCCAGCAGCGGGACAGGGTCCCATTACTCTGGGGCCGACGTCCTGACTTTC. Full variable domain (rest looked up from reference TRBV9 and TRBJ2-6): DSGVTQTPKHLITATGQRVTLRCSPRSGDLSVYWYQQSLDQGLQFLIQYYNGEERAKGNILERFSAQQFPDLHSELNLSSLELGDSALYFCASSGTGSHYSGADVLTFGAGSRLTVL.

This clonotype was observed many times. J is TRBJ1-5 and V is TRBV5-1, with unresolved D. Trimming cost V 0 bases and J 4 bases, with 5 bases left between them. The germline gives CDR1 SGHRS, CDR2 YFSETQ. There are 13 residues in the CDR3. This chain's CDR3 is CASSLDTNQPQHF. The CDR3 DNA reads as TGCGCCAGCAGCTTGGACACTAATCAGCCCCAGCATTTT.

This clonotype occurred a few times. V usage is TRBV4-1 and J usage is TRBJ2-7; D may be TRBD1 or TRBD2 (5 bases each). V lost 4 bases and J lost 5, with 15 bases in between. The CDR3 length is 14 residues. Germline V gene sequence: CDR1 MGHRA, CDR2 YSYEKL. The CDR3: CASSLQGDGNEQYF. Written as DNA, the CDR3 is TGCGCCAGCAGCCTCCAAGGGGACGGTAACGAGCAGTACTTC.

V and J are TRBV5-1 and TRBJ2-2, with D unresolved. The CDR3 is made up of 14 amino acids. V was clipped by 4 bases and J by 1 base, with 8 bases between them. The germline V gene encodes CDR1 SGHRS and CDR2 YFSETQ. The DNA for the CDR3 is TGCGCCAGCAGCCCGGGCGGGAACACCGGGGAGCTGTTTTTT. Encoded protein: CASSPGGNTGELFF.